One sample yielded the 27 T cell receptor beta chains listed below, sequenced in a study of blood T cells in healthy people across ages (dated by TCRdb to the mid-2010s). The library was built by means of 5' RACE. The run used an Illumina HiSeq 2500. A second PCR of about 6 to 12 cycles was performed with a sample-barcoded 5' primer and a J-beta primer mix. TCRdb reran the public reads through fastp at Q25 and MiXCR, keeping productive beta chains. Merged by CDR3 protein, the rows form single entries marked with the most common genes and DNA. Counted in this sample were some 1.1 million distinct CDR3 sequences; around two fifths of them appeared once. Approximately 14% of the sample belongs to the ten largest clones. The sample taken for sequencing was blood. Source of these receptors: a man aged 18 to 30 in good health.

The genes are TRBV28 and TRBJ1-2; D not resolved. V was pared by 7 bases and J by 7 bases, with 10 bases between. The CDR3 totals 11 residues. CDR1 MDHEN and CDR2 SYDVKM come from the germline V gene. The CDR3 nucleotides read TGTGCCAGCACTCAAGCGCGTGGCTACACCTTC. This codes for CASTQARGYTF.

V is TRBV7-6 and J is TRBJ1-4; no reliable D call. CDR1 SGHVS and CDR2 FNYEAQ come from the germline V gene. This CDR3 is built from 13 residues. Trimming took off 1 base at V and 12 bases at J, with 12 bases between the two ends. CDR3 sequence reads: CASSLEVPGELFF. CDR3 DNA: TGTGCCAGCAGCTTAGAGGTTCCTGGAGAACTGTTTTTT.

V gene TRBV6-6 combines with J gene TRBJ1-2, with 9 bases fitting TRBD1. The trim removed 6 bases at V and 6 bases at J, leaving 8 bases unmatched. In germline, CDR1 is MNHNY, CDR2 SVGAGI (reference sequence). CDR3 length: 14 amino acids. The CDR3 sequence is CASSKTGGADGYTF. The CDR3 coding sequence is TGTGCCAGCAGCAAGACAGGGGGGGCGGATGGCTACACCTTC.

This clonotype occurred a few times. This sequence joins TRBV4-1 and TRBJ1-1; D not resolved. V was pared by 0 bases and J by 1 base, with 6 bases between. The germline V gene has CDR1 MGHRA and CDR2 YSYEKL. The CDR3 runs 14 residues. Here the CDR3 reads CASSQEPPNTEAFF. The CDR3 DNA is TGCGCCAGCAGCCAAGAACCCCCGAACACTGAAGCTTTCTTT.

This clonotype has more than one count but fewer than ten. The rearrangement links TRBV11-2 to TRBJ1-1; TRBD1 might be the D (6 bases). V lost 8 bases and J lost 0, with 10 bases in between. The germline V gene has CDR1 SGHAT and CDR2 FQNNGV. CDR3 length: 13 residues. CDR3 region: CASGGHMNTEAFF. The CDR3 DNA sequence: TGTGCCAGCGGGGGACACATGAACACTGAAGCTTTCTTT.

A remark on this clonotype: A much larger clone is a single base away; this may be a read error. The rearrangement uses TRBV29-1 and TRBJ2-1; D gene ambiguous. The J call is in doubt because the DNA end fits TRBJ2-7 better. The CDR3 length is 15 residues. CDR1 SQVTM and CDR2 ANQGSEA come from the germline V gene. In DNA form, the CDR3 reads TGCAGCGTTGAATGGTTCCCCTCCCCCTACAATGAGCAGTACTTC. It is translated as CSVEWFPSPYNEQYF.

This clonotype was seen more than once but under ten times. CDR3 nucleotides: TGTGCCACCAGTGTACAGGCTGGGGATGAGCAGTTCTTC. Its protein is CATSVQAGDEQFF. V is TRBV24-1 and J is TRBJ2-1; D perhaps matches TRBD1 (5 bases). V was clipped by 5 bases and J by 8 bases, with 12 bases between them. Per germline, CDR1 KGHDR and CDR2 SFDVKD. There are 13 residues in the CDR3.

The chain combines TRBV4-1 with TRBJ2-3; the D call may be TRBD1 or TRBD2 (6 bases each). Trimming took 3 bases from V and 4 from J, leaving 17 bases between them. The CDR3 sequence is 16 residues long. Germline-derived CDR1 and CDR2 are MGHRA and YSYEKL. The CDR3 is CASSQDYAGASDTQYF. CDR3 nucleotide sequence: TGCGCCAGCAGCCAGGACTATGCAGGGGCCTCAGATACGCAGTATTTT.

This clonotype was seen a few times. The rearrangement uses TRBV7-8 and TRBJ2-3, with 15 bases aligning to TRBD2. The CDR3 consists of 19 residues. V was clipped by 2 bases and J by 6 bases; unmatched bases: 12. Germline loops: CDR1 SGHVS, CDR2 FQNEAQ. The CDR3 DNA reads TGTGCCAGCAGCTTAAGTTCCCGTGGGACTAGCGGGGGGTATGATACGCAGTATTTT. It codes for CASSLSSRGTSGGYDTQYF.

The chain uses TRBV7-2 and TRBJ2-1, with 10 bases fitting TRBD2. With 5 bases clipped from V and 8 bases from J, the junction kept 12 bases outside the gene matches. Germline CDR1 reads SGHTA; CDR2 reads FQGNSA. The CDR3 totals 16 residues. In DNA form, the CDR3 reads TGTGCCAGCAGCCAGCAAAGCGGGGGGGCCGGGGATGAGCAGTTCTTC. Translated: CASSQQSGGAGDEQFF.

V is TRBV2 and J is TRBJ2-7, with D perhaps TRBD2 (6 bases). Germline lookup yields CDR1 SNHLY and CDR2 FYNNEI. The CDR3 sequence is 11 residues long. V was cut by 8 bases and J by 4 bases, with 9 bases left in between. DNA for the CDR3: TGTGCCAGCGGGACTGCTTACGAGCAGTACTTC. Translation: CASGTAYEQYF. The whole variable domain, filled in from reference TRBV2 and TRBJ2-7, reads EPEVTQTPSHQVTQMGQEVILRCVPISNHLYFYWYRQILGQKVEFLVSFYNNEISEKSEIFDDQFSVERPDGSNFTLKIRSTKLEDSAMYFCASGTAYEQYFGPGTRLTVT.

This chain joins TRBV9 and TRBJ1-2; D is uncertain. V was pared by 3 bases and J by 1 base, with 7 bases between. The V gene's germline CDR1 is SGDLS and CDR2 YYNGEE. The CDR3 is 13 residues long. Here the CDR3 reads CASSDPVNYGYTF. Here the CDR3 DNA reads TGTGCCAGCAGCGATCCGGTTAACTATGGCTACACCTTC.

This clonotype was counted between two and nine times. The chain employs TRBV19 and TRBJ1-6, with D possibly matching TRBD1 (6 bases). The CDR3 length is 14 residues. Germline-derived CDR1 and CDR2 are LNHDA and SQIVND (reference sequence). Trimming left V 3 bases short and J 9 bases short, with 12 bases between. This chain's CDR3 is CASSIGGALSPLHF. The DNA of the CDR3 is TGTGCCAGTAGTATTGGGGGGGCCCTTTCACCCCTCCACTTT.

The V gene is TRBV3-1, the J gene TRBJ2-5; D gene unclear. V was pared by 1 base and J by 7 bases, with 19 bases between. The length of the CDR3 is 16 residues. CDR1 is LGHDT, CDR2 YNNKEL, per germline (reference sequence). CDR3 nucleotide sequence: TGTGCCAGCAGCCAAGGGACGGTAGGAGTCAAAGGGACCCAGTACTTC. Its translation is CASSQGTVGVKGTQYF.

The genes are TRBV20-1 and TRBJ1-1; no reliable D call. Germline V gene data show CDR1 as DFQATT and CDR2 as SNEGSKA (reference sequence). The ends were cut back, 8 bases at V and 1 base at J, with 14 bases in the middle. This CDR3 region has 13 residues. CDR3: CSPQRMTNTEAFF. The CDR3 coding sequence is TGCAGTCCCCAAAGGATGACGAACACTGAAGCTTTCTTT.

The J gene is TRBJ1-2, the V gene TRBV28; D is unclear. The germline CDR1 and CDR2 sequences are MDHEN and SYDVKM. With 5 bases removed from V and 0 bases from J, the gap between germline ends came to 13 bases. This CDR3 has 15 residues. CDR3 in DNA: TGTGCCAGCAGTACCCCTTGGTCTGCTAACTATGGCTACACCTTC. As protein: CASSTPWSANYGYTF.

The chain joins TRBV20-1 to TRBJ1-1; D is unclear. The length of the CDR3 is 15 residues. Trimming took 0 bases from V and 3 from J, leaving 14 bases between them. Germline V gives CDR1 DFQATT, CDR2 SNEGSKA (reference sequence). The CDR3 DNA follows: TGCAGTGCTAGAGATTCTCCGGGTGTGGACACTGAAGCTTTCTTT. Protein sequence: CSARDSPGVDTEAFF.

The chain is built from TRBV2 and TRBJ1-2; the match to TRBD1 covers 9 bases. CDR3 length: 17 residues. Germline-derived CDR1 and CDR2 are SNHLY and FYNNEI. The V gene end was trimmed by 4 bases and the J gene end by 2 bases; junction bases not matched to a gene: 11. CDR3 amino acids: CASSVVDRGGKNYGYTF. The CDR3 coding sequence is TGTGCCAGCAGTGTCGTGGACAGGGGAGGGAAGAACTATGGCTACACCTTC.

The rearrangement joins TRBV7-2 to TRBJ2-2; possible D gene TRBD1, 6 bases. Germline assignment: CDR1 SGHTA and CDR2 FQGNSA. The CDR3 is 17 residues long. The V end lost 0 bases, the J end lost 0 bases, and 11 bases lay between the germline ends. The CDR3 region has the DNA TGTGCCAGCAGCTTAGCAACCGGGACACCGAACACCGGGGAGCTGTTTTTT. As protein: CASSLATGTPNTGELFF. The full variable domain, its missing parts supplied by reference TRBV7-2 and TRBJ2-2, is GAGVSQSPSNKVTEKGKDVELRCDPISGHTALYWYRQSLGQGLEFLIYFQGNSAPDKSGLPSDRFSAERTGGSVSTLTIQRTQQEDSAVYLCASSLATGTPNTGELFFGEGSRLTVL.

A few counts support this clonotype. The gene calls are TRBV20-1 and TRBJ1-1; D unresolved. Germline CDR1 and CDR2: DFQATT and SNEGSKA (reference sequence). V was cut by 3 bases and J by 1 base, with 12 bases left in between. The CDR3 covers 14 residues. Written as DNA, the CDR3 is TGCAGTGCTAGGATGGGAGGGCAGAACACTGAAGCTTTCTTT. Amino acid sequence: CSARMGGQNTEAFF.

The chain links TRBV27 to TRBJ1-6; D is unclear. In germline, CDR1 is MNHEY, CDR2 SMNVEV (reference sequence). The CDR3 sequence is 14 residues long. Trimming took 1 base from V and 8 from J, leaving 9 bases between them. CDR3 nucleotides: TGTGCCAGCAGTTTATTTGGGGAGGATTCACCCCTCCACTTT. It codes for CASSLFGEDSPLHF.

This chain connects TRBV19 to TRBJ1-5; the match to TRBD1 covers 9 bases. The CDR3 is made up of 17 amino acids. Trimming at V came to 3 bases and at J to 4 bases, leaving 10 bases not matched to a gene. The germline CDR1 and CDR2 sequences are LNHDA and SQIVND (reference sequence). The CDR3 DNA reads TGTGCCAGTAGTATCGGACAGGGGCGCGCTTGGAATCAGCCCCAGCATTTT. Its protein product is CASSIGQGRAWNQPQHF. The variable domain in full, with the rest retrieved from reference TRBV19 and TRBJ1-5, is DGGITQSPKYLFRKEGQNVTLSCEQNLNHDAMYWYRQDPGQGLRLIYYSQIVNDFQKGDIAEGYSVSREKKESFPLTVTSAQKNPTAFYLCASSIGQGRAWNQPQHFGDGTRLSIL.

The rearrangement links TRBV12-3 or TRBV12-4 to TRBJ2-7; the D is unclear. Trimming took off 7 bases at V and 7 bases at J, with 23 bases between the two ends. The CDR3 loop spans 15 amino acids. The DNA of the CDR3 is TGTGCCAGCACCCTAAGAAGCTCGTCGTACAATGAGCAGTACTTC. Its translation: CASTLRSSSYNEQYF.

The genes are TRBV29-1 and TRBJ1-2; possibly TRBD1 for D (6 bases). The CDR3 covers 14 residues. Germline V lookup: CDR1 SQVTM, CDR2 ANQGSEA. The V end lost 0 bases, the J end lost 6 bases, and 14 bases lay between the germline ends. The CDR3 DNA is TGCAGCGTTGAAGATTCTCGCAGGGGCGATGGCTACACCTTC. Its protein product is CSVEDSRRGDGYTF.

This chain links TRBV12-3 or TRBV12-4 with TRBJ1-5; D not resolved. The CDR3 runs 11 residues. The V end lost 1 base, the J end lost 12 bases, and 7 bases lay between the germline ends. CDR3 residues: CASSLGAHQHF. The CDR3 DNA reads as TGTGCCAGCAGTTTAGGGGCGCACCAGCATTTT.

For this clonotype: The junction and the germline gene differ at one end; a read error may be behind it. V is TRBV4-3 and J is TRBJ1-4; weak D call: TRBD1 (5 bases). The CDR3 loop spans 14 amino acids. Looked up from germline, CDR1 is LGHNA and CDR2 is YSLEER. In DNA, the CDR3 is TGCGCCAGCAGCGCCAGCGAAGTCAGGGAAAAGCTGTTTTTT. Encoded protein: CASSASEVREKLFF.

The rearrangement links TRBV27 to TRBJ1-4; 9 positions match TRBD1. V shed 0 bases and J 0 bases; nucleotides not matched to a gene: 11. This CDR3 is built from 20 residues. Germline V gives CDR1 MNHEY, CDR2 SMNVEV (reference sequence). The CDR3 is CASSLSAGTGRFATNEKLFF. The CDR3 DNA sequence: TGTGCCAGCAGTTTATCGGCCGGGACAGGGAGATTTGCAACTAATGAAAAACTGTTTTTT.